Described below is a single TCR beta chain sequence and its context. Its specificity is not known. This record comes from a study of Tregs in tolerant kidney transplant recipients. The study, taken as a whole, reports: The small number of patients limits these findings pending further validation. Biological reproducibility was not directly addressed, but technical replication error appeared minimal.

The repertoire was sequenced with immunoSEQ multiplex PCR; TCRdb's copy has only in-frame clones and lacks some. The table records 200,000 to 300,000 clones, more than 65% of them present only once. Germline values: CDR1 KGHSH, CDR2 LQKENI. V lost 4 bases, J lost 1 base, and 2 bases stayed unmatched. This CDR3 is built from 14 residues. The rearrangement uses TRBV18 and TRBJ1-1; 8 positions agree with TRBD1. The sequenced sample was CD4+ T cells from blood. This receptor was obtained from a human donor in good health. Here the CDR3 reads CASSRGQGNTEAFF. CDR3 DNA: TGTGCCAGCTCACGCGGACAGGGGAACACTGAAGCTTTCTTT.